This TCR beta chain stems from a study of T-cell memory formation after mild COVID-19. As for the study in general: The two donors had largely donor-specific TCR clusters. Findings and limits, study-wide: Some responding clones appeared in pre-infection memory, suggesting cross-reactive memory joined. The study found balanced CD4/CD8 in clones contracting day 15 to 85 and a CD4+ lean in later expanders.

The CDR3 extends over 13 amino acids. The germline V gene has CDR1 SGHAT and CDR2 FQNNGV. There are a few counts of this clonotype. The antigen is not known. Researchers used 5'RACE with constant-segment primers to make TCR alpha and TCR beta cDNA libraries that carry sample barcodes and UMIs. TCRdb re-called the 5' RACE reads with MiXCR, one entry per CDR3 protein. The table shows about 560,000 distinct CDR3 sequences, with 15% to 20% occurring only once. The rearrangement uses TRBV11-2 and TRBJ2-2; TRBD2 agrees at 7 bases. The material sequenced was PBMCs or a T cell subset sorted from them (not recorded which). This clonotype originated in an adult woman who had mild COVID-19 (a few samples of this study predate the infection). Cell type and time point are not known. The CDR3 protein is CAERDEVTGELFF. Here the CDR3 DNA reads TGTGCAGAGCGGGACGAGGTCACCGGGGAGCTGTTTTTT. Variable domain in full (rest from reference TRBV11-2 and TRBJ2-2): EAGVAQSPRYKIIEKRQSVAFWCNPISGHATLYWYQQILGQGPKLLIQFQNNGVVDDSQLPKDRFSAERLKGVDSTLKIQPAKLEDSAVYLCAERDEVTGELFFGEGSRLTVL.